Only a few counts were recorded for the clone carrying this T cell receptor (beta chain). V dropped 6 bases and J dropped 4; count of bases not matched to a gene: 3. Germline V gene sequence: CDR1 MNHEY, CDR2 SMNVEV (reference sequence). The CDR3 is 12 residues long. The source of the sample is a study of T-cell reconstitution after alpha-beta-depleted transplantation in children. Researchers prepared the TCRbeta library using unique molecular identifiers, the study reports. Via MiXCR, TCRdb re-called the PCR reads, giving one row per CDR3 protein. The table records almost 600,000 distinct CDR3 sequences, about a quarter of them present only once.

The J gene is TRBJ2-7, the V gene TRBV27; 7 bases are shared with TRBD1. The receptor was isolated from a boy under two years old with Wiskott-Aldrich syndrome, due to receive a stem cell transplant. The sequences come from PBMCs, collected before TCRalphabeta/CD19-depleted stem cell transplant. Here the CDR3 reads CASRGGLYEQYF. In DNA, the CDR3 is TGTGCCAGCAGAGGGGGCCTATACGAGCAGTACTTC.